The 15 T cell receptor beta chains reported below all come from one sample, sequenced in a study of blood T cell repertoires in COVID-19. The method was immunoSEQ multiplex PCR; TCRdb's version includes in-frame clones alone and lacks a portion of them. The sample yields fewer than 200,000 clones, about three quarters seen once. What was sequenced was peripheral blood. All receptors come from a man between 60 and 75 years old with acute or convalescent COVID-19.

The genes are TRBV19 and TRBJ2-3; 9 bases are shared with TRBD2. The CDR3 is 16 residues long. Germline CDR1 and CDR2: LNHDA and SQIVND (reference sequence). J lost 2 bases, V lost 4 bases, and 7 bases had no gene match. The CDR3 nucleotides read TGTGCCAGTAGTACCCAAGCGGGGGGCTTCACAGATACGCAGTATTTT. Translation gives CASSTQAGGFTDTQYF.

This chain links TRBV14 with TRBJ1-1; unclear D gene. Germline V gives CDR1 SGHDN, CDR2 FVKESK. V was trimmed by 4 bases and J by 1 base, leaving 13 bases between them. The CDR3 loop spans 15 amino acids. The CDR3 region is CASSPQARQNTEAFF. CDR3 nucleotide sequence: TGTGCCAGCAGCCCCCAAGCCCGACAGAACACTGAAGCTTTCTTT.

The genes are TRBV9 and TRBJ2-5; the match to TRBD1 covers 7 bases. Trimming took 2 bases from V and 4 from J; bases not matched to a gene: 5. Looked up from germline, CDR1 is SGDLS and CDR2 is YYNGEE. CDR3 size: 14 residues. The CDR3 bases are TGTGCCAGCAGCGTTGGGGACAGCCCAGAGACCCAGTACTTC. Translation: CASSVGDSPETQYF. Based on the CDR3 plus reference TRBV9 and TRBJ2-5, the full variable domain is DSGVTQTPKHLITATGQRVTLRCSPRSGDLSVYWYQQSLDQGLQFLIQYYNGEERAKGNILERFSAQQFPDLHSELNLSSLELGDSALYFCASSVGDSPETQYFGPGTRLLVL.

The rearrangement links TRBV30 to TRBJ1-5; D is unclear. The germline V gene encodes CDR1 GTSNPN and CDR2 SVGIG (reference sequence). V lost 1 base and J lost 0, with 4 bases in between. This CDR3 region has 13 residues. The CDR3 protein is CAWSGDSNQPQHF. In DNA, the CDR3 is TGTGCCTGGAGTGGCGATAGCAATCAGCCCCAGCATTTT.

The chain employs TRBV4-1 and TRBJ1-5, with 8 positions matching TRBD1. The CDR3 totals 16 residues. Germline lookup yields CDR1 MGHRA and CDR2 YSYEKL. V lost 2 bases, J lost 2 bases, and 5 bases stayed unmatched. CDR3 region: CASSQLPDRGNQPQHF. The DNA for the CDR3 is TGCGCCAGCAGCCAACTGCCGGACAGGGGCAATCAGCCCCAGCATTTT.

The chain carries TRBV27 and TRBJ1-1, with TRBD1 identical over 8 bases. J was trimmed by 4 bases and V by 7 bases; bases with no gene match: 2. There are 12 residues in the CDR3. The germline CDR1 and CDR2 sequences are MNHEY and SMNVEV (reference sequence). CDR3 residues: CASKGQGTEAFF. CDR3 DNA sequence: TGTGCCAGCAAAGGACAGGGCACTGAAGCTTTCTTT.

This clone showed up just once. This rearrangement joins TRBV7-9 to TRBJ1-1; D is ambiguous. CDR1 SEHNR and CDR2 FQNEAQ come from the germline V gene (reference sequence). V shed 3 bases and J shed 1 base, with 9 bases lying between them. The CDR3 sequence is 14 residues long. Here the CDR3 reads CASSLVSRNTEAFF. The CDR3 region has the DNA TGTGCCAGCAGCTTGGTGAGTAGGAACACTGAAGCTTTCTTT.

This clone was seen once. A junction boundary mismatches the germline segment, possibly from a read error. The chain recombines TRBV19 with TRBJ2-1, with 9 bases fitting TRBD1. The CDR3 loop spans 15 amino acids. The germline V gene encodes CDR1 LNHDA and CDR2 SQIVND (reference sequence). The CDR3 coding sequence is TGTGCCAGTAGAACGGGACAGGGCTTCTACGATGAGCAGTTCTTC. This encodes CASRTGQGFYDEQFF.

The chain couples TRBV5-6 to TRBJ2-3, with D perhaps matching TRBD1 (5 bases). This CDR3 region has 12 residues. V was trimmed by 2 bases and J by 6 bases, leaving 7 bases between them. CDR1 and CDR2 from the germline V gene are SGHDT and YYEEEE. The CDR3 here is CASSFSGDTQYF. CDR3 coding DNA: TGTGCCAGCAGCTTCTCAGGGGATACGCAGTATTTT.

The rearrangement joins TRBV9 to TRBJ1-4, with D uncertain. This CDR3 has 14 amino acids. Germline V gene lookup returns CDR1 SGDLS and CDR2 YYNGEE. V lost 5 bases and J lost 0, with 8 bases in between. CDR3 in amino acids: CASSAGSTNEKLFF. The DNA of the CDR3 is TGTGCCAGCAGTGCAGGCTCAACTAATGAAAAACTGTTTTTT.

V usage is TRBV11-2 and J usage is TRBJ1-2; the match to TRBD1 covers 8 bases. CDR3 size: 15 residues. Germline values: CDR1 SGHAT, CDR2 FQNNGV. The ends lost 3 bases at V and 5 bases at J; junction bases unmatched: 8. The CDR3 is CASSLAGTGPYGYTF. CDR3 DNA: TGTGCCAGCAGCTTGGCCGGGACAGGTCCTTATGGCTACACCTTC.

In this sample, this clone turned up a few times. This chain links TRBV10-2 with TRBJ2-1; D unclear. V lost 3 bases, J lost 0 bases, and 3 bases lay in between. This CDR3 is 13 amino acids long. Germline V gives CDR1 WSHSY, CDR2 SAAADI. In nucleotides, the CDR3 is TGCGCCAGCAGTGACAGCTCCTACAATGAGCAGTTCTTC. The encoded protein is CASSDSSYNEQFF.

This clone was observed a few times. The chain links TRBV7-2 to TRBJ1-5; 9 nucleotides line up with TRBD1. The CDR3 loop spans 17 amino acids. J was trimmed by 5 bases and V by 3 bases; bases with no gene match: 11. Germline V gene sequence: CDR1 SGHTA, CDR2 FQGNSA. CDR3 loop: CASSLAGTGTLDQPQHF. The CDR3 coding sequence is TGTGCCAGCAGCTTGGCCGGGACAGGGACGCTCGATCAGCCCCAGCATTTT. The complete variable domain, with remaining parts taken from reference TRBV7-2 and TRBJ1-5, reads GAGVSQSPSNKVTEKGKDVELRCDPISGHTALYWYRQSLGQGLEFLIYFQGNSAPDKSGLPSDRFSAERTGGSVSTLTIQRTQQEDSAVYLCASSLAGTGTLDQPQHFGDGTRLSIL.

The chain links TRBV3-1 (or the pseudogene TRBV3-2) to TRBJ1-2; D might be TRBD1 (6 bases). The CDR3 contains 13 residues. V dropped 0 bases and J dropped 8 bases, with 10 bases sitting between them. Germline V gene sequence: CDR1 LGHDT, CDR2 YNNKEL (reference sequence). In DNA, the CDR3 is TGTGCCAGCAGCCAAGAACAGGGTGAAGGCTACACCTTC. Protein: CASSQEQGEGYTF.

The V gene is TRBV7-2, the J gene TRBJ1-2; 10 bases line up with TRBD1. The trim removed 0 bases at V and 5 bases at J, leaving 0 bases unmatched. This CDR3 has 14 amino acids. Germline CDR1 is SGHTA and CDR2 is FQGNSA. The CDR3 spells CASSLAGQGYGYTF. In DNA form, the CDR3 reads TGTGCCAGCAGCTTAGCGGGACAGGGGTATGGCTACACCTTC.